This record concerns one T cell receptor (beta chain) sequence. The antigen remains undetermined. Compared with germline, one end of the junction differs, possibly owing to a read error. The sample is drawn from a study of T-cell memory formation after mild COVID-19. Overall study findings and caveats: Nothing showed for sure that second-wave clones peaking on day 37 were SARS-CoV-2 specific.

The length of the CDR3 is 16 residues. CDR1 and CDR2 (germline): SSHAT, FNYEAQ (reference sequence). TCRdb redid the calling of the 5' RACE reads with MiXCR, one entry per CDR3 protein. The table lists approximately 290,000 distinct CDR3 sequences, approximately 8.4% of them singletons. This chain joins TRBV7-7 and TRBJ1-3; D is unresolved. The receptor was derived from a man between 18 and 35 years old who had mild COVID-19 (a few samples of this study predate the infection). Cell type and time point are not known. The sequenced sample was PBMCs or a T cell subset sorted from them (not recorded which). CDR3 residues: CASSLGSPASGNTIYF. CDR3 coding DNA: TGTGCTAGCAGCTTAGGATCGCCTGCCTCTGGAAACACCATATATTTT. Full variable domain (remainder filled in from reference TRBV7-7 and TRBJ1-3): GAGVSQSPRYKVTKRGQDVTLRCDPISSHATLYWYQQALGQGPEFLTYFNYEAQPDKSGLPSDRFSAERPEGSISTLTIQRTEQRDSAMYRCASSLGSPASGNTIYFGEGSWLTVV.